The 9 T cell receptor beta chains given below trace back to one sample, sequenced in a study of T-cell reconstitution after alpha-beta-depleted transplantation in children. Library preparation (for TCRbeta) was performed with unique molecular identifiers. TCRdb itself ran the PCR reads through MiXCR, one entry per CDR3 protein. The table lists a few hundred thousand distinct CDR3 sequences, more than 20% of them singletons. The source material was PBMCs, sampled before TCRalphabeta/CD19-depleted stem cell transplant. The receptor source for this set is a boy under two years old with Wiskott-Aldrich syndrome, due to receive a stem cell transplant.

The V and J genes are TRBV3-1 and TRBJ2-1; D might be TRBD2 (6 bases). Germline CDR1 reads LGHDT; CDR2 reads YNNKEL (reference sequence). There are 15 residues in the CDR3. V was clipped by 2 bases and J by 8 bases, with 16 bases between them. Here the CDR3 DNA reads TGTGCCAGCAGCCAAATCGGCGGGAACACGGATGAGCAGTTCTTC. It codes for CASSQIGGNTDEQFF.

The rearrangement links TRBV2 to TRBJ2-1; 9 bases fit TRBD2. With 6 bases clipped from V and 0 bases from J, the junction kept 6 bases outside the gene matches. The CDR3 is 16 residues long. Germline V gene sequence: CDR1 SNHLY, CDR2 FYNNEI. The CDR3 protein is CASRVSGGSSYNEQFF. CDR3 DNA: TGTGCCAGCAGGGTTAGCGGGGGAAGCTCCTACAATGAGCAGTTCTTC.

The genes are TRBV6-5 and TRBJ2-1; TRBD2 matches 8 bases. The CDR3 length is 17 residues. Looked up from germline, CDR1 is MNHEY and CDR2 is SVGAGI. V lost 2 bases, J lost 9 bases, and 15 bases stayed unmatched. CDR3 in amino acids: CASSYHASERESVEQFF. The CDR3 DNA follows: TGTGCCAGCAGTTACCACGCCTCTGAGCGGGAGTCTGTTGAGCAGTTCTTC.

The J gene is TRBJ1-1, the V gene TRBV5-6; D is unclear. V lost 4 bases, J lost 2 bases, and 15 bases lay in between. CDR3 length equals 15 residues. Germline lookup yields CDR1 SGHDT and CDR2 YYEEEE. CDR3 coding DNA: TGTGCCAGCAGCCCGCAACGGGGATCAAACACTGAAGCTTTCTTT. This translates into CASSPQRGSNTEAFF.

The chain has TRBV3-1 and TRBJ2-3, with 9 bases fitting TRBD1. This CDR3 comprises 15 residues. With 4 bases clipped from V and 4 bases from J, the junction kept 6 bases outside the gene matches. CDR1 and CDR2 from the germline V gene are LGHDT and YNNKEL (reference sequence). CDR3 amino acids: CASSRGTGTPDTQYF. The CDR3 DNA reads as TGTGCCAGCAGCCGGGGGACAGGGACTCCAGATACGCAGTATTTT.

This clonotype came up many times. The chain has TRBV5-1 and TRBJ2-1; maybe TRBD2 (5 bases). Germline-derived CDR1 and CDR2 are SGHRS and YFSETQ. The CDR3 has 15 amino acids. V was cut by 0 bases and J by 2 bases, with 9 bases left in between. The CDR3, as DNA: TGCGCCAGCAGCTTGGGACGAGCGGCCTACAATGAGCAGTTCTTC. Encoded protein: CASSLGRAAYNEQFF.

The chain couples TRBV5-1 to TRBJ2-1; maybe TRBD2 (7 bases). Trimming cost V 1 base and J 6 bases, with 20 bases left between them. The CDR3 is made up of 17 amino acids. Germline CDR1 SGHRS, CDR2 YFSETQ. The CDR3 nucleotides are TGCGCCAGCAGCTTGATCAGTCCAGGGGCGGGAGTCAATGAGCAGTTCTTC. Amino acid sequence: CASSLISPGAGVNEQFF.

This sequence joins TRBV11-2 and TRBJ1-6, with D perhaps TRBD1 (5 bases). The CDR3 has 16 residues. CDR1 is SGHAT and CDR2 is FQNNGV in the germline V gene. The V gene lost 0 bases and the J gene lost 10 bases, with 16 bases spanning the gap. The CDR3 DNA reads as TGTGCCAGCAGCTTAGATCGACTGGGGGGAGTCTCACCCCTCCACTTT. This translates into CASSLDRLGGVSPLHF.

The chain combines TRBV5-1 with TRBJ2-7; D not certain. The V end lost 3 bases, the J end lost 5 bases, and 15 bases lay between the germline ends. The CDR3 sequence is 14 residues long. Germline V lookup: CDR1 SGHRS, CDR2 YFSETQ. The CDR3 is CASSYSLSRNEQYF. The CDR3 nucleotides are TGCGCCAGCAGCTATTCTTTATCGAGAAACGAGCAGTACTTC.